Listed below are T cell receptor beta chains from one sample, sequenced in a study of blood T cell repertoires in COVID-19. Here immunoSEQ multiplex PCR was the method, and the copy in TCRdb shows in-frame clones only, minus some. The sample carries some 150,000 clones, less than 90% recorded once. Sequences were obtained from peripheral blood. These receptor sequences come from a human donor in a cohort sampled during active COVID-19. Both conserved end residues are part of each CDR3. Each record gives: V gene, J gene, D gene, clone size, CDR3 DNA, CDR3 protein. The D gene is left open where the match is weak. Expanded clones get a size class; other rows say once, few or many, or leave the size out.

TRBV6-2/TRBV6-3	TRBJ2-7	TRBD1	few	TGTGCCAGCAGCCGGGACAGATCCTACGAGCAGTACTTC	CASSRDRSYEQYF
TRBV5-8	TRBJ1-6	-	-	TGTGCCAGCCCCCTGACATCCTCCTATAATTCACCCCTCCACTTT	CASPLTSSYNSPLHF
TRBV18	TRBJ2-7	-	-	TGTGCCAGCTCACCCACCCCGGACAGTTTCTACGAGCAGTACTTC	CASSPTPDSFYEQYF
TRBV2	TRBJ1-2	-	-	TGTGCCAGCAGTTTTTCCCGAGATAGCCGCTACACCTTC	CASSFSRDSRYTF
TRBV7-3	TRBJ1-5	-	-	TGTGCCAGCAGCCCGGACGGGAAAACGCCCCAGCATTTT	CASSPDGKTPQHF
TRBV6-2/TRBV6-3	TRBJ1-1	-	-	TGTGCCAGCAGTCCCCAGGGGTCCTCTATGAACACTGAAGCTTTCTTT	CASSPQGSSMNTEAFF
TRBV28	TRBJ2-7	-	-	TGTGCCAGCAGTTTTGGACAGCAATCCTACGAGCAGTACTTC	CASSFGQQSYEQYF
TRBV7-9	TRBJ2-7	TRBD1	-	TGTGCCAGCAGCAACCCGGGACAGGGTTCCGAGCAGTACTTC	CASSNPGQGSEQYF
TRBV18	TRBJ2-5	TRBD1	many	TGTGCCAGCTTAAAGGACAGGGGGTTCGAGACCCAGTACTTC	CASLKDRGFETQYF
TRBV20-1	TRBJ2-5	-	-	TGCAGTGCTAGACGAGAGACCCAGTACTTC	CSARRETQYF
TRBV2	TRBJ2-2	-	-	TGTGCCAGCAGTGACAGGGCGACCACCGGGGAGCTGTTTTTT	CASSDRATTGELFF
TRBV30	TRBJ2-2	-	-	TGTGCCTGGAGTGGTGGAGGGACCGGGGAGCTGTTTTTT	CAWSGGGTGELFF
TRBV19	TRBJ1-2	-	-	TGTGCCAGTAGTATAGGAGGGTACGATGGCTACACCTTC	CASSIGGYDGYTF
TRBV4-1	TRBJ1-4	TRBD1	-	TGCGCCAGCAGCCGAGAAGGGGGCATTGGGGAAAAACTGTTTTTT	CASSREGGIGEKLFF
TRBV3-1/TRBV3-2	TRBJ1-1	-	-	TGTGCCAGCAGCCCACAGGCTATGAACACTGAAGCTTTCTTT	CASSPQAMNTEAFF
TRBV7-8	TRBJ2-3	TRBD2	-	TGTGCCAGCAGCTTGCACGTAGCGGGGAGTCCAGATACGCAGTATTTT	CASSLHVAGSPDTQYF
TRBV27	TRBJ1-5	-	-	TGTGCCAGCAGTTCTTGGGAGGGCAAACAGCCCCAGCATTTT	CASSSWEGKQPQHF
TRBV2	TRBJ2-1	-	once	TGTGCCAGAAGCCAGGGGCCCCCGCCCTACAATGAGCAGTTCTTC	CARSQGPPPYNEQFF
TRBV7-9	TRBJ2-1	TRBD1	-	TGTGCCAGCAGCTTATCGACGACAGGGCTAACGAACAATGAGCAGTTCTTC	CASSLSTTGLTNNEQFF
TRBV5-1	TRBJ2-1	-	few	TGCGCCAGCAGCTACCAGGGGAACTCCTACAATGAGCAGTTCTTC	CASSYQGNSYNEQFF
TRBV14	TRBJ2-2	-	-	TGTGCCAGCAGCCAAGGGCTTCGGGTTATCTCTCCCGGGGAGCTGTTTTTT	CASSQGLRVISPGELFF
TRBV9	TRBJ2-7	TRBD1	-	TGTGCCAGCAGCGTAGGAGGGACAGGGAGCCACGAGCAGTACTTC	CASSVGGTGSHEQYF
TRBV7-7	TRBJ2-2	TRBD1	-	TGTGCCAGCAGCCCCCGACAGGGAGTACAACCAATCGGGGAGCTGTTTTTT	CASSPRQGVQPIGELFF
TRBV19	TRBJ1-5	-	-	TGTGCCAGTAGTATCCAACCGAGGGGCAATCAGCCCCAGCATTTT	CASSIQPRGNQPQHF
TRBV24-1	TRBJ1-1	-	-	TGTGCCACCAGTGACCTTGGACAGCCAGCGGTAGGGGCTTTCTTT	CATSDLGQPAVGAFF
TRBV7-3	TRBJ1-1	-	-	TGTGCCACCAAGGGCGGGGCTTTGAACACTGAAGCTTTCTTT	CATKGGALNTEAFF
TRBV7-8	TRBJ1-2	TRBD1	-	TGTGCCAGCAGCTTAGCTGAACAGGGGGCGGGTGGCTACACCTTC	CASSLAEQGAGGYTF
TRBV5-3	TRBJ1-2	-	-	TGTGCCAGAAGAGATACAATAGGACATCCCCGAGGCAGGTATGGCTACACCTTC	CARRDTIGHPRGRYGYTF